The TCR beta chain described here comes from a study of blood T cell repertoires in COVID-19. Study-level background: Some COVID-19 samples were acute and others convalescent; all came from the United States, Italy and Spain.

Under the authors' procedure: Amplified reference gene primers provided the basis for estimating nucleated cell counts. The method was immunoSEQ multiplex PCR; TCRdb's version includes in-frame clones alone and lacks a portion of them. V and J calls and clone size are as listed in that table; D and trimming were resolved from the DNA. The sample contains 150,000 to 200,000 clones, around 83% of which appear only once. This clone was seen only once. Germline V gene data show CDR1 as MNHEY and CDR2 as SMNVEV (reference sequence). The CDR3 is 14 residues long. Trimming pared 3 bases from V and 3 bases from J, leaving 11 bases between.

The chain combines TRBV27 with TRBJ2-5, with D perhaps TRBD2 (5 bases). This clonotype was obtained from a man between 18 and 35 years old with acute or convalescent COVID-19. Specimen: peripheral blood. The CDR3 here is CASSLNRGKETQYF. CDR3 in DNA: TGTGCCAGCAGTTTGAACCGGGGAAAAGAGACCCAGTACTTC.